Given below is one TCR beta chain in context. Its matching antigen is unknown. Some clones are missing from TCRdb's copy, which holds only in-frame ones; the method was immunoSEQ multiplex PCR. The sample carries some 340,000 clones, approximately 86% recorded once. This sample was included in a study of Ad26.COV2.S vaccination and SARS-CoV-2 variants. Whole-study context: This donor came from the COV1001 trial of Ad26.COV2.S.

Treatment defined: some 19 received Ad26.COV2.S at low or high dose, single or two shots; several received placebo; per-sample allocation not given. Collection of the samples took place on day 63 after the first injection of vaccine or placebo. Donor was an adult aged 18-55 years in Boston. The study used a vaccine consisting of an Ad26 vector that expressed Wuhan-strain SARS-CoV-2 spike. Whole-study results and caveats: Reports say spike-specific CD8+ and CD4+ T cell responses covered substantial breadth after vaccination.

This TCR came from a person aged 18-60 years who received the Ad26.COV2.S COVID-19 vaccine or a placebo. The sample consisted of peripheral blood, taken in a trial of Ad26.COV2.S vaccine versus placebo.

The CDR3 loop reads CASTSENYGYTF. CDR3 sequence (DNA): TGTGCCAGCACTTCCGAGAACTATGGCTACACCTTC. The chain links TRBV25-1 to TRBJ1-2; D remains ambiguous. Looked up from germline, CDR1 is MGHDK and CDR2 is SYGVNS. The CDR3 totals 12 residues. V was pared by 7 bases and J by 2 bases, with 8 bases between.